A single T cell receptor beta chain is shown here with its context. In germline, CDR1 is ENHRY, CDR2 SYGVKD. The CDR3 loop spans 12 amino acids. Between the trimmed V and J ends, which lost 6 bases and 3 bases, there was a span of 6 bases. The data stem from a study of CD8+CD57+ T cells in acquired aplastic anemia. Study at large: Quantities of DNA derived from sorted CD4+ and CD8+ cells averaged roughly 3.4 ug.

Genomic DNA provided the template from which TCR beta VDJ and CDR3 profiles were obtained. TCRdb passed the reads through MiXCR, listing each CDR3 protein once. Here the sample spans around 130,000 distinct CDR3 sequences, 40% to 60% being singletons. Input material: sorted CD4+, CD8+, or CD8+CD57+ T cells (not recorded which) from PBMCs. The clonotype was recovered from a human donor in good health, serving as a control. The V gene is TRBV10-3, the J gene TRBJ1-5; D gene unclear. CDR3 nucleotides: TGTGCCATCAGCCCTAACAATCAGCCCCAGCATTTT. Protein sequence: CAISPNNQPQHF.